This entry features one T cell receptor beta chain sequence. Its specificity is not known. The data belong to a study of vaccination and CD4 T cells after COVID-19. As for treatment: 10-day PBMC culture with coronavirus spike peptide pools or control peptides (ViraFEST assay). Negative selection was the method that isolated CD4+ T cells after less than eleven days of culture. An Oncomine TCR Beta short-read assay was used to sequence the DNA from cultured CD4+ T cells. Cultures of CD4+ T cells served as the source for extracting genomic DNA. TCRdb re-analysed the PCR reads in MiXCR, keeping a single row per CDR3 protein. The table includes about 20,000 distinct CDR3 sequences, around 50% detected once. With 0 bases clipped from V and 2 bases from J, the junction kept 7 bases outside the gene matches. The germline V gene encodes CDR1 MNHEY and CDR2 SVGEGT. The CDR3 contains 18 residues.

Source material: CD4+ T cells from blood, cultured in vitro. The chain recombines TRBV6-2 or TRBV6-3 with TRBJ2-3; 11 nucleotides match TRBD2. The clonotype comes from a human donor who had recovered from COVID-19. This chain's CDR3 is CASSYSRGLAATTDTQYF. The CDR3 DNA reads as TGTGCCAGCAGTTACTCGAGGGGACTAGCGGCGACCACAGATACGCAGTATTTT.